Each of the 27 T cell receptor beta chains below was sequenced from the same sample in a study of T cells in Graves' hyperthyroidism and ophthalmopathy (dated by TCRdb to the late 2010s). Libraries came from multiplex PCR. The run used an Illumina HiSeq 2000. TCR beta CDR3 regions were amplified from RNA transcripts. The first round of RT-PCR for the TCR CDR3 was performed with the HTBI primer set and the Qiagen OneStep RT-PCR kit. TCRdb redid the processing of the public reads, applying fastp at Q25 and MiXCR, and retained in-frame beta chains. Here each entry gathers all rows of one CDR3 protein and keeps the most common genes and DNA. The sample data list a few hundred thousand distinct CDR3 sequences, and about half of these were observed just once. The top ten hold more than 7.5% of the sample. The sample was peripheral blood or thyroid tissue (not recorded which). These receptors originate from a woman aged 18-30 years with Graves' hyperthyroidism.

Of note for this clonotype: Because it lacks the conserved phenylalanine or tryptophan at the end, this CDR3 is likely a read error. The rearrangement uses TRBV25-1 and TRBJ1-1; D is undetermined. Germline loops: CDR1 MGHDK, CDR2 SYGVNS. Trimming pared 6 bases from V and 1 base from J, leaving 9 bases between. This CDR3 comprises 13 residues. The CDR3 is CASSLNRNTEAFL. CDR3 bases: TGTGCCAGCAGCTTGAACAGGAACACTGAAGCTTTCCTT.

This clonotype was counted at least ten times. V is TRBV6-5 and J is TRBJ1-1; 9 bases match TRBD1. Germline V lookup: CDR1 MNHEY, CDR2 SVGAGI. The CDR3 loop spans 14 amino acids. V gave up 2 bases and J gave up 4 bases; unmatched junction bases: 2. This CDR3 reads CASSYTDRGTEAFF. The CDR3 DNA is TGTGCCAGCAGTTACACGGACAGGGGCACTGAAGCTTTCTTT.

Only one count was recorded for this clonotype. A single base separates this from a much larger clone, so it may be a read error. J is TRBJ1-2 and V is TRBV2; D is unclear. There are 14 residues in the CDR3. CDR1 is SNHLY, CDR2 FYNNEI, per germline. V shed 5 bases and J shed 6 bases, with 16 bases lying between them. The CDR3 sequence is CASSPSFRPHGYTF. The CDR3 region has the DNA TGTGCCAGCAGTCCCTCCTTTAGACCCCATGGCTACACCTTC.

This clonotype occurred many times. This CDR3 reads CATSQGLPREETQYF. CDR3 bases: TGTGCCACCAGTCAAGGACTCCCCAGAGAAGAGACCCAGTACTTC. The chain links TRBV24-1 to TRBJ2-5; perhaps TRBD2 as D (5 bases). The CDR3 has 15 amino acids. The germline CDR1 and CDR2 sequences are KGHDR and SFDVKD. The V gene lost 6 bases and the J gene lost 3 bases, with 16 bases spanning the gap.

This clonotype has at least ten counts. The V gene is TRBV5-1, the J gene TRBJ2-7, with a weak D call TRBD1 (6 bases). Trimming left V 0 bases short and J 6 bases short, with 19 bases between. Per the germline V gene, CDR1 is SGHRS and CDR2 is YFSETQ. CDR3 length equals 16 residues. The chain's CDR3 is CASSLDTTGKVTEQYF. CDR3 nucleotides: TGCGCCAGCAGCTTGGATACGACAGGAAAGGTTACCGAGCAGTACTTC.

In its sample, this clonotype was seen many times. The chain carries TRBV7-8 and TRBJ2-7; TRBD2 agrees at 11 bases. V shed 6 bases, J shed 3 bases, and the junction held 7 bases outside the gene matches. CDR1 is SGHVS and CDR2 is FQNEAQ in the germline V gene. The CDR3 length is 15 residues. Written as DNA, the CDR3 is TGTGCCAGCAGTTTTGAGGGGACTAGCGGCTACGAGCAGTACTTC. It yields the protein CASSFEGTSGYEQYF.

In the case of this clonotype: A much larger clonotype is one base distant, so this may be a read error. The rearrangement joins TRBV5-1 to TRBJ1-1, with D uncertain. The CDR3 is 13 residues long. From germline, CDR1 is SGHRS and CDR2 YFSETQ. The V end was cut by 1 base, the J end by 6 bases, with 10 bases between. This CDR3 reads CASSLKEAAEAFF. CDR3 nucleotide sequence: TGCGCCAGCAGCTTGAAGGAGGCCGCTGAAGCTTTCTTT.

Comment on this clonotype: A much larger clone sits a single nucleotide away, making a read error possible. The chain combines TRBV6-1 with TRBJ2-1; 7 positions match TRBD1. The end of the DNA aligns better with TRBJ2-7, so the J call may be wrong. CDR3 size: 14 residues. The germline V gene encodes CDR1 MNHNS and CDR2 SASEGT. The CDR3 sequence: CANPLPGQHCEQYF. As DNA, the CDR3 is TGTGCCAACCCCCTCCCGGGACAGCACTGCGAGCAGTACTTC.

In its sample, this clonotype was seen many times. The rearrangement joins TRBV4-3 to TRBJ2-7; D may match TRBD1 or TRBD2 (5 bases each). The V and J ends lost 0 bases and 5 bases respectively, with 8 bases between them. Germline CDR1 and CDR2: LGHNA and YSLEER. This CDR3 has 13 amino acids. CDR3 DNA sequence: TGCGCCAGCAGCCAAGATCGGGGCAACGAGCAGTACTTC. It translates to CASSQDRGNEQYF.

This clonotype appeared many times. This chain joins TRBV29-1 and TRBJ2-7, with 9 positions matching TRBD1. The germline CDR1 and CDR2 sequences are SQVTM and ANQGSEA. V dropped 4 bases and J dropped 6; count of bases not matched to a gene: 10. The CDR3 length is 14 residues. CDR3 nucleotides: TGCAGCGTTGCCCCCGGGACAGGGCCATTCGAGCAGTACTTC. Residues: CSVAPGTGPFEQYF.

The chain employs TRBV7-6 and TRBJ1-1, with 7 nucleotides matching TRBD1. The CDR3 is 13 residues long. Per the germline V gene, CDR1 is SGHVS and CDR2 is FNYEAQ. The CDR3 here is CASRGTDNTEAFF. The DNA of the CDR3 is TGTGCTAGCCGCGGGACAGACAACACTGAAGCTTTCTTT.

This clonotype appeared many times. The chain carries TRBV20-1 and TRBJ2-7, with D unresolved. Trimming removed 0 bases from V and 7 bases from J, with 10 bases in between. The CDR3 is 12 residues long. The germline CDR1 and CDR2 sequences are DFQATT and SNEGSKA (reference sequence). Here the CDR3 reads CSARDPLGEQYF. CDR3 nucleotide sequence: TGCAGTGCTAGAGATCCGCTGGGGGAGCAGTACTTC.

The chain carries TRBV7-9 and TRBJ2-2; D not certain. The CDR3 sequence is 12 residues long. Germline V gives CDR1 SEHNR, CDR2 FQNEAQ (reference sequence). The V gene lost 1 base and the J gene lost 8 bases, with 5 bases spanning the gap. CDR3 sequence: CASSLELGELFF. The CDR3 nucleotides read TGTGCCAGCAGCTTAGAGCTAGGGGAGCTGTTTTTT.

The chain recombines TRBV10-3 with TRBJ2-5; 14 bases fit TRBD2. The germline CDR1 and CDR2 sequences are ENHRY and SYGVKD. The CDR3 is 17 residues long. V trimming: 5 bases; J trimming: 4 bases; junction bases outside the gene matches: 9. The CDR3 protein is CAISPRGTSGSGETQYF. DNA of the CDR3: TGTGCCATCAGTCCTCGAGGGACTAGCGGGAGCGGAGAGACCCAGTACTTC.

The chain is built from TRBV15 and TRBJ2-7; 7 nucleotides line up with TRBD2. V dropped 5 bases and J dropped 7; count of bases not matched to a gene: 17. CDR1 is LNHNV and CDR2 is YYDKDF in the germline V gene (reference sequence). The CDR3 consists of 16 residues. DNA of the CDR3: TGTGCCACCAGCGTAAACCGGGACTACCCATACAATGAGCAGTACTTC. This gives the protein CATSVNRDYPYNEQYF.

About this clonotype: This sequence may be a read error, since a much larger clone differs from it by one base. The chain combines TRBV2 with TRBJ2-7; 11 nucleotides line up with TRBD1. The CDR3 spans 15 residues. After removal of 6 bases from V and 2 bases from J, the junction contained 6 bases not matched to a gene. The V gene's germline CDR1 is SNHLY and CDR2 FYNNEI. This chain's CDR3 is CASSNLGQGAYEQYF. DNA of the CDR3: TGTGCCAGCAGCAATCTGGGACAGGGGGCCTACGAGCAGTACTTC.

The chain is built from TRBV2 and TRBJ1-1; D not resolved. Germline V gene sequence: CDR1 SNHLY, CDR2 FYNNEI. Trimming pared 3 bases from V and 0 bases from J, leaving 11 bases between. CDR3 length: 15 amino acids. CDR3 nucleotides: TGTGCCAGCAGTGATCGGGAAATGGTGAACACTGAAGCTTTCTTT. The encoded protein is CASSDREMVNTEAFF.

The CDR3 loop reads CASSLAGGLGYTF. The CDR3 DNA is TGTGCCAGCAGCTTAGCAGGGGGGCTGGGCTACACCTTC. This chain links TRBV7-9 with TRBJ1-2; TRBD1 is a possible D gene (6 bases). Trimming cost V 0 bases and J 8 bases, with 10 bases left between them. Germline values: CDR1 SEHNR, CDR2 FQNEAQ (reference sequence). This CDR3 comprises 13 residues.

This clonotype was seen more than once but under ten times. The genes are TRBV18 and TRBJ2-5; the match to TRBD2 covers 8 bases. Looked up from germline, CDR1 is KGHSH and CDR2 is LQKENI. J lost 2 bases, V lost 6 bases, and 8 bases had no gene match. There are 15 residues in the CDR3. The CDR3 region has the DNA TGTGCCAGCTCCTGGACTAGCAGGAGGCAAGAGACCCAGTACTTC. This gives the protein CASSWTSRRQETQYF. Drawing the rest from reference TRBV18 and TRBJ2-5, the complete variable domain is NAGVMQNPRHLVRRRGQEARLRCSPMKGHSHVYWYRQLPEEGLKFMVYLQKENIIDESGMPKERFSAEFPKEGPSILRIQQVVRGDSAAYFCASSWTSRRQETQYFGPGTRLLVL.

In its sample, this clonotype was seen many times. The J gene is TRBJ2-7, the V gene TRBV6-6, with D perhaps matching TRBD1 (5 bases). Germline lookup yields CDR1 MNHNY and CDR2 SVGAGI (reference sequence). The CDR3 is 14 amino acids. V was trimmed by 5 bases and J by 4 bases, leaving 15 bases between them. The CDR3 reads CASSRLRVAYEQYF. DNA for the CDR3: TGTGCCAGCAGTAGACTCAGGGTTGCGTACGAGCAGTACTTC.

J is TRBJ1-1 and V is TRBV2; D is ambiguous. Deletions cut 7 bases from V and 7 bases from J, with 13 bases between. CDR3 length: 12 residues. Germline V gene sequence: CDR1 SNHLY, CDR2 FYNNEI. This CDR3 reads CASIRTTLEAFF. In nucleotides, the CDR3 is TGTGCCAGCATTAGGACTACTCTTGAAGCTTTCTTT.

This clonotype was seen ten or more times. The chain is built from TRBV7-8 and TRBJ1-4, with 7 bases lining up with TRBD1. This CDR3 has 15 residues. V gave up 5 bases and J gave up 4 bases; unmatched junction bases: 7. Germline V gene sequence: CDR1 SGHVS, CDR2 FQNEAQ. In nucleotides, the CDR3 is TGTGCCAGCAGCGATCGGGGACAGCTTAATGAAAAACTGTTTTTT. Its translation: CASSDRGQLNEKLFF.

The chain employs TRBV29-1 and TRBJ1-3, with D tentatively TRBD1 (6 bases). Germline V gene sequence: CDR1 SQVTM, CDR2 ANQGSEA. The CDR3 is 13 residues long. V shed 3 bases and J shed 7 bases, with 13 bases lying between them. CDR3: CSVEGGRPNTIYF. CDR3 coding DNA: TGCAGCGTTGAGGGGGGGCGACCGAACACCATATATTTT.

The J gene is TRBJ1-1, the V gene TRBV7-2, with 11 positions matching TRBD1. V lost 1 base, J lost 4 bases, and 2 bases stayed unmatched. The CDR3 length is 15 residues. CDR1 SGHTA and CDR2 FQGNSA come from the germline V gene. This CDR3 is CASSLGGTGGTEAFF. DNA for the CDR3: TGTGCCAGCAGCTTAGGGGGGACAGGGGGCACTGAAGCTTTCTTT.

This clonotype came up many times. The V gene is TRBV29-1, the J gene TRBJ1-1; TRBD1 aligns across 8 bases. Germline CDR1 SQVTM, CDR2 ANQGSEA. The V gene end was trimmed by 7 bases and the J gene end by 5 bases; junction bases not matched to a gene: 9. CDR3 size: 13 residues. Here the CDR3 reads CSATGTGGTEAFF. The CDR3 DNA reads TGCAGCGCTACCGGGACAGGAGGGACTGAAGCTTTCTTT.

A remark on this clonotype: The junction departs from germline at one end; a sequencing error may be responsible. This chain connects TRBV19 to TRBJ2-5; D not certain. CDR3 length: 11 residues. The germline V gene encodes CDR1 LNHDA and CDR2 SQIVND (reference sequence). CDR3 sequence: CASSGQEIQYF. The CDR3 region has the DNA TGTGCCAGTAGCGGGCAAGAGATCCAGTACTTC.

This clonotype came up many times. This chain uses TRBV20-1 with TRBJ2-7; a possible D gene is TRBD2 (6 bases). The CDR3 runs 15 residues. Germline lookup yields CDR1 DFQATT and CDR2 SNEGSKA (reference sequence). With 0 bases removed from V and 2 bases from J, the gap between germline ends came to 14 bases. Here the CDR3 DNA reads TGCAGTGCTAGAGATATGTGGCTAGCGACCTACGAGCAGTACTTC. It is translated as CSARDMWLATYEQYF.